Below are 32 T cell receptor beta chains sequenced from a single sample in a study of T cell responses to AZD1222 COVID-19 vaccine. TCRdb's copy holds only in-frame clones and misses some; the assay was immunoSEQ multiplex PCR. Of 150,000 or so clones detected, about nine tenths appear once; the ten largest clones hold around 5.5%. The sample was peripheral blood, taken on day 0 of AZD1222 vaccination. These receptors were taken from an adult in good health.

The chain carries TRBV28 and TRBJ1-1; no reliable D call. From germline, CDR1 is MDHEN and CDR2 SYDVKM. The CDR3 is made up of 12 amino acids. V was cut by 3 bases and J by 1 base, with 3 bases left in between. The CDR3 region has the DNA TGTGCCAGCAGTTTGGGGAACACTGAAGCTTTCTTT. The encoded protein is CASSLGNTEAFF.

The chain has TRBV7-9 and TRBJ1-3; D remains unclear. The CDR3 consists of 12 residues. In germline, CDR1 is SEHNR, CDR2 FQNEAQ (reference sequence). V shed 3 bases and J shed 4 bases, with 4 bases lying between them. The CDR3 here is CASSLEGNTIYF. CDR3 in DNA: TGTGCCAGCAGCTTGGAAGGAAACACCATATATTTT.

This clone was counted a single time. The gene calls are TRBV5-1 and TRBJ2-1, with 10 bases matching TRBD2. The trim removed 0 bases at V and 5 bases at J, leaving 5 bases unmatched. Germline V CDR1 and CDR2: SGHRS, YFSETQ. This CDR3 is built from 16 residues. The CDR3 is CASSLAPSGGHNEQFF. The CDR3 nucleotides read TGCGCCAGCAGCTTGGCTCCTAGCGGGGGACACAATGAGCAGTTCTTC.

In DNA form, the CDR3 reads TGTGCCAGCAGCTTAAGAAGGGGGAACACCATATATTTT. Translated: CASSLRRGNTIYF. V gene TRBV7-3 combines with J gene TRBJ1-3; possible D gene TRBD1, 6 bases. The germline V and J ends were trimmed by 1 base and 7 bases, with 8 bases remaining between them. This CDR3 has 13 residues. Looked up from germline, CDR1 is SGHTA and CDR2 is FQGTGA.

This sequence joins TRBV4-3 and TRBJ2-3; no clear D gene. Germline V gives CDR1 LGHNA, CDR2 YSLEER. There are 14 residues in the CDR3. V lost 1 base and J lost 5, with 10 bases in between. CDR3 protein: CASSQARDGDTQYF. The CDR3 DNA reads as TGCGCCAGCAGCCAAGCGAGAGACGGAGATACGCAGTATTTT.

The chain has TRBV4-2 and TRBJ1-1, with D tentatively TRBD1 (5 bases). The CDR3 length is 16 residues. V was cut by 6 bases and J by 1 base, with 18 bases left in between. Germline V gene data show CDR1 as LGHNA and CDR2 as YNFKEQ. CDR3 in DNA: TGTGCCAGCAGACTTATGGGAGAGGGGCGGAACACTGAAGCTTTCTTT. Amino acids: CASRLMGEGRNTEAFF.

The J gene is TRBJ1-1, the V gene TRBV5-4; 9 bases agree with TRBD1. This CDR3 is 13 amino acids long. Germline lookup yields CDR1 SGHNT and CDR2 YYREEE (reference sequence). Unmatched junction bases numbered 2, after V lost 4 bases and J lost 4 bases. CDR3 coding DNA: TGTGCCAGCAGCACGGGACAGGGCACTGAAGCTTTCTTT. It yields the protein CASSTGQGTEAFF.

This chain uses TRBV30 with TRBJ1-1; D may be TRBD1 (6 bases). V lost 4 bases and J 3 bases, leaving 9 bases between the germline ends. Germline assignment: CDR1 GTSNPN and CDR2 SVGIG (reference sequence). CDR3 size: 12 residues. For the CDR3, the DNA is TGTGCCTGGATGGGGGCTGACACTGAAGCTTTCTTT. Residues: CAWMGADTEAFF.

The chain is built from TRBV10-3 and TRBJ1-3; TRBD1 is a possible D gene (5 bases). The V and J ends lost 7 bases and 0 bases respectively, with 13 bases between them. This CDR3 has 15 residues. CDR1 and CDR2 (germline): ENHRY, SYGVKD. In nucleotides, the CDR3 is TGTGCCATCACCACAGGACTGAGCTCTGGAAACACCATATATTTT. Protein: CAITTGLSSGNTIYF.

This chain connects TRBV11-3 to TRBJ2-7; D gene ambiguous. V lost 0 bases and J 0 bases, leaving 3 bases between the germline ends. The CDR3 consists of 13 residues. The germline V gene has CDR1 SGHNT and CDR2 YENEEA. The CDR3 DNA reads TGTGCCAGCAGCTTAGACAACTCCTACGAGCAGTACTTC. This translates into CASSLDNSYEQYF.

The CDR3 loop is CARGGRRYNEQFF. Written as DNA, the CDR3 is TGTGCCAGGGGCGGGAGAAGGTACAATGAGCAGTTCTTC. This chain uses TRBV7-4 with TRBJ2-1; 7 positions match TRBD2. The CDR3 has 13 residues. V dropped 9 bases and J dropped 4; count of bases not matched to a gene: 6. Germline V gene data show CDR1 as SGHVT and CDR2 as SQSDAQ.

To note about this clone: An end of the junction does not agree with germline; a read error may underlie this. The rearrangement joins TRBV6-1 to TRBJ2-1; D is undetermined. Germline V gives CDR1 MNHNS, CDR2 SASEGT. The CDR3 is 14 residues long. The CDR3 here is CASSEGASHNEQFF. CDR3 DNA: TGTGCCAGCAGTGAAGGGGCCTCCCACAATGAGCAGTTCTTC.

With respect to this clone: This sample also contains other DNA sequences that code for the same CDR3. The rearrangement uses TRBV4-3 and TRBJ1-6; D unresolved. The CDR3 spans 15 residues. Trimming took 1 base from V and 7 from J, leaving 11 bases between them. Germline CDR1 reads LGHNA; CDR2 reads YSLEER. This CDR3 is CASSQVKGQNSPLHF. The DNA of the CDR3 is TGCGCCAGCAGCCAAGTTAAAGGGCAGAATTCACCCCTCCACTTT.

The chain links TRBV7-2 to TRBJ2-3, with 10 bases matching TRBD2. The V segment lost 4 bases and the J segment 7 bases; nucleotides outside the gene matches: 8. CDR1 and CDR2 from the germline V gene are SGHTA and FQGNSA. The CDR3 covers 15 residues. The CDR3 DNA reads as TGTGCCAGCAGCTCCGATCTAGCGGGAGCCAATACGCAGTATTTT. Translated: CASSSDLAGANTQYF.

The chain joins TRBV6-5 to TRBJ2-7; 7 nucleotides align to TRBD1. The CDR3 runs to 13 residues. CDR1 and CDR2 (germline): MNHEY, SVGAGI. Unmatched junction bases numbered 1, after V lost 2 bases and J lost 3 bases. CDR3 protein: CASSYDRVYEQYF. In DNA, the CDR3 is TGTGCCAGCAGTTACGACAGGGTCTACGAGCAGTACTTC.

This chain uses TRBV4-3 with TRBJ2-6; D gene unclear. The CDR3 is made up of 16 amino acids. Looked up from germline, CDR1 is LGHNA and CDR2 is YSLEER. The V end was cut by 0 bases, the J end by 0 bases, with 6 bases between. The chain's CDR3 is CASSQEAYSGANVLTF. CDR3 in DNA: TGCGCCAGCAGCCAAGAGGCCTACTCTGGGGCCAACGTCCTGACTTTC.

This chain joins TRBV7-3 and TRBJ2-1, with 9 bases fitting TRBD2. Losses at the gene ends were 4 bases for V and 0 bases for J; bases not matched to a gene: 7. Per the germline V gene, CDR1 is SGHTA and CDR2 is FQGTGA. The CDR3 covers 17 residues. As DNA, the CDR3 is TGTGCCAGCAGCTCCGCGGGCGGGGGGGCCTCCTACAATGAGCAGTTCTTC. Protein: CASSSAGGGASYNEQFF.

This clone is a singleton in its sample. V gene TRBV20-1 combines with J gene TRBJ1-2, with D uncertain. V lost 3 bases to trimming and J lost 8 bases, with 13 bases between them. The CDR3 runs to 12 residues. Germline V gives CDR1 DFQATT, CDR2 SNEGSKA (reference sequence). The CDR3 DNA follows: TGCAGTGCTAGTGTCTCGTCGGTAGGCTACACCTTC. As protein: CSASVSSVGYTF.

This clone was detected only a few times. The rearrangement links TRBV6-5 to TRBJ1-4; 8 bases are shared with TRBD1. Trimming cost V 7 bases and J 3 bases; bases outside gene matches: 4. The CDR3 extends over 14 amino acids. Per the germline V gene, CDR1 is MNHEY and CDR2 is SVGAGI. CDR3 bases: TGTGCCAGCAATGTGGGACAGGCTAATGAAAAACTGTTTTTT. The encoded protein is CASNVGQANEKLFF.

This rearrangement joins TRBV5-6 to TRBJ2-7, with 9 bases fitting TRBD1. CDR3 length equals 13 residues. Germline CDR1 reads SGHDT; CDR2 reads YYEEEE. Germline trimming cut 4 bases from V and 6 bases from J; bases unmatched to any gene: 5. CDR3 sequence reads: CASSARTGVEQYF. For the CDR3, the DNA is TGTGCCAGCAGCGCTCGGACAGGGGTCGAGCAGTACTTC.

The chain employs TRBV9 and TRBJ1-1; TRBD1 might be the D (6 bases). Germline V CDR1 and CDR2: SGDLS, YYNGEE. CDR3 size: 15 residues. V dropped 0 bases and J dropped 8 bases, with 17 bases sitting between them. The chain's CDR3 is CASSVGAGATPEAFF. CDR3 DNA sequence: TGTGCCAGCAGCGTAGGGGCGGGGGCGACTCCGGAAGCTTTCTTT. Full variable domain (remainder filled in from reference TRBV9 and TRBJ1-1): DSGVTQTPKHLITATGQRVTLRCSPRSGDLSVYWYQQSLDQGLQFLIQYYNGEERAKGNILERFSAQQFPDLHSELNLSSLELGDSALYFCASSVGAGATPEAFFGQGTRLTVV.

The CDR3 protein is CASTSPGTLYGYTF. The CDR3 bases are TGTGCCAGCACCTCTCCGGGGACTCTCTATGGCTACACCTTC. This chain connects TRBV9 to TRBJ1-2; D possibly corresponds to TRBD1 (5 bases). The CDR3 is 14 amino acids. Germline V lookup: CDR1 SGDLS, CDR2 YYNGEE. V was trimmed by 6 bases and J by 4 bases, leaving 16 bases between them.

This chain uses TRBV28 with TRBJ2-7, with 9 bases lining up with TRBD2. V lost 5 bases to trimming and J lost 5 bases; unmatched junction nucleotides: 7. The CDR3 consists of 14 residues. Germline CDR1 and CDR2: MDHEN and SYDVKM. CDR3 bases: TGTGCCAGCAGTCGCGCGGGGGGGGTAGACGAGCAGTACTTC. Its protein product is CASSRAGGVDEQYF.

The V and J genes are TRBV6-2 or TRBV6-3 and TRBJ1-2; D might be TRBD1 (5 bases). V lost 0 bases, J lost 6 bases, and 14 bases lay in between. The CDR3 has 15 residues. Germline CDR1 reads MNHEY; CDR2 reads SVGEGT. CDR3 DNA: TGTGCCAGCAGTTACTCGACGGGGCCCACGGATGGCTACACCTTC. It codes for CASSYSTGPTDGYTF.

This chain links TRBV7-2 with TRBJ1-6; the match to TRBD1 covers 8 bases. Germline loops: CDR1 SGHTA, CDR2 FQGNSA. The CDR3 totals 15 residues. V lost 5 bases to trimming and J lost 10 bases; unmatched junction nucleotides: 10. CDR3 amino acids: CASSPEGTGHSPLHF. CDR3 bases: TGTGCCAGCAGCCCAGAGGGGACAGGTCACTCACCCCTCCACTTT.

The gene calls are TRBV6-2 or TRBV6-3 and TRBJ2-7; a possible D gene is TRBD1 (5 bases). Germline V gene sequence: CDR1 MNHEY, CDR2 SVGEGT. This CDR3 comprises 14 residues. V dropped 5 bases and J dropped 6 bases, with 17 bases sitting between them. The CDR3 protein is CASSPDNRLSEQYF. CDR3 DNA: TGTGCCAGCAGTCCGGACAATCGGCTCAGCGAGCAGTACTTC.

The chain is built from TRBV27 and TRBJ1-5; no definite D call. Germline CDR1 reads MNHEY; CDR2 reads SMNVEV (reference sequence). The germline V and J ends were trimmed by 5 bases and 5 bases, with 16 bases remaining between them. The length of the CDR3 is 15 residues. The CDR3 coding sequence is TGTGCCAGCAGTCCAAGCCAGAGTCCGGATCAGCCCCAGCATTTT. Residues: CASSPSQSPDQPQHF.

This chain uses TRBV10-2 with TRBJ2-7; D not resolved. Germline V lookup: CDR1 WSHSY, CDR2 SAAADI. This CDR3 is 11 amino acids long. Trimming pared 7 bases from V and 3 bases from J, leaving 7 bases between. The CDR3 nucleotides are TGCGCCAGCAACGACGGCTACGAGCAGTACTTC. Translating it yields CASNDGYEQYF.

The chain combines TRBV7-9 with TRBJ1-2; 7 bases match TRBD1. Germline values: CDR1 SEHNR, CDR2 FQNEAQ (reference sequence). CDR3 length equals 16 residues. V lost 1 base, J lost 5 bases, and 10 bases stayed unmatched. CDR3 nucleotide sequence: TGTGCCAGCAGCTTAGGGGAAAAGCAGGGGGGATATGGCTACACCTTC. It is translated as CASSLGEKQGGYGYTF.

This clone was detected a few times. V gene TRBV6-5 combines with J gene TRBJ2-2, with D perhaps matching TRBD1 (6 bases). In germline, CDR1 is MNHEY, CDR2 SVGAGI. The CDR3 totals 15 residues. With 4 bases removed from V and 4 bases from J, the gap between germline ends came to 13 bases. DNA for the CDR3: TGTGCCAGCAGTTCCAGGACAGACAGCACCGGGGAGCTGTTTTTT. Its protein is CASSSRTDSTGELFF.

This chain connects TRBV6-5 to TRBJ1-3; TRBD1 is a possible D gene (6 bases). This CDR3 is built from 15 residues. V was cut by 6 bases and J by 0 bases, with 12 bases left in between. Germline V lookup: CDR1 MNHEY, CDR2 SVGAGI. The CDR3 sequence: CASSATTGSGNTIYF. DNA for the CDR3: TGTGCCAGCAGCGCAACGACAGGCTCTGGAAACACCATATATTTT.

The rearrangement joins TRBV19 to TRBJ1-1, with a weak D call TRBD1 (6 bases). Germline V lookup: CDR1 LNHDA, CDR2 SQIVND (reference sequence). V lost 8 bases and J 6 bases, leaving 25 bases between the germline ends. The CDR3 covers 16 residues. The CDR3 region has the DNA TGTGCCAGTCTCGGAAGGGGGACGGTAGAAAGCGCTGAAGCTTTCTTT. As protein: CASLGRGTVESAEAFF.